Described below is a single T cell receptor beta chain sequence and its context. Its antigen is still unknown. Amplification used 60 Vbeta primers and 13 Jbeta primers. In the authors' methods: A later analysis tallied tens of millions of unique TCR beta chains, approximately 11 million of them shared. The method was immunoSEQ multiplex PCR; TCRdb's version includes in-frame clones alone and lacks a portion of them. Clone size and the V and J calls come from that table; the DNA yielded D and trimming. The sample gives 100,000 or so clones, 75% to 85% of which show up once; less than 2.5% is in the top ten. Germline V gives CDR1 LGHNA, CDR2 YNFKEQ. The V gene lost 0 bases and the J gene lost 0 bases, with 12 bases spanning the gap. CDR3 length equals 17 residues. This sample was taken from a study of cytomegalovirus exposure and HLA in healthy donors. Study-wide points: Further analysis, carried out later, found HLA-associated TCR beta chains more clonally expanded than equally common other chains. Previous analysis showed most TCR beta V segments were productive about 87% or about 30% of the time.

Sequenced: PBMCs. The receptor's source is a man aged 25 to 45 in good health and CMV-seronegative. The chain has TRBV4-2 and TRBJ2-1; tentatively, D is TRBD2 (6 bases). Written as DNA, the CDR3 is TGTGCCAGCAGCCAAGATCCGGGGGACCGCTCCTACAATGAGCAGTTCTTC. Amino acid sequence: CASSQDPGDRSYNEQFF.